In its sample, the clone carrying this T cell receptor (beta chain) was seen a few times. Method: immunoSEQ multiplex PCR; TCRdb's copy keeps in-frame clones and lacks some. This sample has some 120,000 clones, with more than 75% found just once. This sample is part of a study of control samples from healthy donors and cancer patients. The length of the CDR3 is 17 residues. The ends were cut back, 5 bases at V and 2 bases at J, with 20 bases in the middle. Germline V lookup: CDR1 SGHVS, CDR2 FNYEAQ. V gene TRBV7-6 combines with J gene TRBJ2-3, with D maybe TRBD1 (5 bases). What was sequenced was blood. The TCR sequence derives from a man aged 40-55 years in good health. CDR3 loop: CASSPGLATVTTDTQYF. Written as DNA, the CDR3 is TGTGCCAGCAGCCCAGGGCTGGCAACAGTAACCACAGATACGCAGTATTTT. The whole variable domain, remainder taken from reference TRBV7-6 and TRBJ2-3, is GAGVSQSPRYKVTKRGQDVALRCDPISGHVSLYWYRQALGQGPEFLTYFNYEAQQDKSGLPNDRFSAERPEGSISTLTIQRTEQRDSAMYRCASSPGLATVTTDTQYFGPGTRLTVL.